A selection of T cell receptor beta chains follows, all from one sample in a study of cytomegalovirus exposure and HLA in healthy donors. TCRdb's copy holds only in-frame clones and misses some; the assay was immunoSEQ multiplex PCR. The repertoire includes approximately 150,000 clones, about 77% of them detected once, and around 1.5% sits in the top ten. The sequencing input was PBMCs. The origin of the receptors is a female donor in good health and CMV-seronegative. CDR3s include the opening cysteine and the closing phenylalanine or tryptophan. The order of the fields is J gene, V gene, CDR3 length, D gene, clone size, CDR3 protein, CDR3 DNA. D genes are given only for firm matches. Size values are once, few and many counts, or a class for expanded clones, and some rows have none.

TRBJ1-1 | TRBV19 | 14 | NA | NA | CASSIRRGSTEAFF | TGTGCCAGTAGTATTAGAAGGGGGAGCACTGAAGCTTTCTTT
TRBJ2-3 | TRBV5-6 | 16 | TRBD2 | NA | CASSLTSGRATDTQYF | TGTGCCAGCAGCTTGACTAGCGGGAGGGCAACAGATACGCAGTATTTT
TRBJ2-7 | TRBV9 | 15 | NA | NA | CASSPPGGPSYEQYF | TGTGCCAGCAGCCCCCCGGGGGGCCCTTCCTACGAGCAGTACTTC
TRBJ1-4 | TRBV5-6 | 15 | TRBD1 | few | CASSSQGARDEKLFF | TGTGCCAGCAGCTCGCAGGGGGCAAGGGATGAAAAACTGTTTTTT
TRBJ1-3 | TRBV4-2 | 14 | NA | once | CASSQDRVGNTIYF | TGTGCCAGCAGCCAAGACAGGGTTGGAAACACCATATATTTT
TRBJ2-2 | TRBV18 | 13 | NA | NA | CASSYTFTGELFF | TGTGCCAGCTCGTACACGTTCACCGGGGAGCTGTTTTTT
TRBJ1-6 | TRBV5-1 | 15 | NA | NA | CASSLTGGDNSPLHF | TGCGCCAGCAGCTTAACAGGCGGCGATAATTCACCCCTCCACTTT
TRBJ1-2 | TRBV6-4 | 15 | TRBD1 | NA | CASSDGTANNGGYTF | TGTGCCAGCAGTGATGGGACAGCGAACAATGGAGGCTACACCTTC
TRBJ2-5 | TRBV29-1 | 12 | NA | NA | CSVLRDTSAQYF | TGCAGCGTTCTCCGGGACACTTCGGCCCAGTACTTC
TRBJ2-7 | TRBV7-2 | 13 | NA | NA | CASSLGRYYEQYF | TGTGCCAGCAGCTTAGGCAGGTACTACGAGCAGTACTTC
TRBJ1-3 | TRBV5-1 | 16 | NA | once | CASSYSTVLTGNTIYF | TGCGCCAGCAGCTACTCAACAGTGCTGACGGGAAACACCATATATTTT
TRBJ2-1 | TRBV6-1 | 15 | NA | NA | CASSGSVSSYNEQFF | TGTGCCAGCAGTGGCTCGGTTAGCTCCTACAATGAGCAGTTCTTC
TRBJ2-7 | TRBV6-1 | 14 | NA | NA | CASSERDGHYEQYF | TGTGCCAGCAGTGAACGCGACGGTCACTACGAGCAGTACTTC
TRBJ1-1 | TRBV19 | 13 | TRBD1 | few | CASTDRGPTEAFF | TGTGCCAGTACGGACAGGGGGCCCACTGAAGCTTTCTTT
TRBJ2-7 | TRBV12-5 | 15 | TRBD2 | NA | CASGLVAGGPYEQYF | TGTGCTAGTGGTTTGGTAGCGGGGGGACCCTACGAGCAGTACTTC
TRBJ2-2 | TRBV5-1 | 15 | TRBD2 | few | CASSLAGANTGELFF | TGCGCCAGCAGCTTAGCGGGAGCGAACACCGGGGAGCTGTTTTTT
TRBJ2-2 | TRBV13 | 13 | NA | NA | CASSLGWEGELFF | TGTGCCAGCAGCTTAGGTTGGGAGGGGGAGCTGTTTTTT
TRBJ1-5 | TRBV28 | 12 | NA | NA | CASSPPRRPQHF | TGTGCCAGCAGTCCCCCGCGGCGACCCCAGCATTTT
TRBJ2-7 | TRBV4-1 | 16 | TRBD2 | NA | CASSQASGGPSYEQYF | TGCGCCAGCAGCCAAGCGAGCGGGGGACCCTCCTACGAGCAGTACTTC
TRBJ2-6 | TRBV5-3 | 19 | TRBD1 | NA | CARSLIGTGPASGANVLTF | TGTGCCAGAAGCTTGATCGGGACAGGCCCGGCCTCTGGGGCCAACGTCCTGACTTTC
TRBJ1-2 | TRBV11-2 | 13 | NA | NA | CASSEGFDYGYTF | TGTGCCAGCAGCGAGGGATTCGACTATGGCTACACCTTC
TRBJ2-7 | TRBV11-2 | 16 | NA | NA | CASSLEGTPSTYEQYF | TGTGCCAGCAGCTTAGAAGGGACACCTTCCACCTACGAGCAGTACTTC
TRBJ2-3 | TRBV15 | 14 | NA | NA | CATSRVVGTDTQYF | TGTGCCACCAGCAGAGTAGTCGGGACAGATACGCAGTATTTT
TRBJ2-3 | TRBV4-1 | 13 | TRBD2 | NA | CASSLAGEDTQYF | TGCGCCAGCTCTTTAGCGGGAGAAGATACGCAGTATTTT
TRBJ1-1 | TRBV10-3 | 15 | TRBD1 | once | CAIRLGQGENTEAFF | TGTGCCATCAGGTTAGGACAGGGAGAGAACACTGAAGCTTTCTTT
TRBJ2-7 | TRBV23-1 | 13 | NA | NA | CASSWGHSYEQYF | TGCGCCAGCAGTTGGGGACATTCCTACGAGCAGTACTTC
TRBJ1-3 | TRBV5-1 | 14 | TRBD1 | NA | CASRPGTAGNTIYF | TGCGCCAGCAGACCAGGGACAGCTGGAAACACCATATATTTT
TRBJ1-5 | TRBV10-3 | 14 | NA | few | CAISPSSGDQPQHF | TGTGCCATCAGCCCTTCGTCGGGAGACCAGCCCCAGCATTTT
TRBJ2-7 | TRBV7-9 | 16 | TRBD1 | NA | CASSSHRDSHSYEQYF | TGTGCCAGCAGCTCTCACCGGGACAGCCACTCCTACGAGCAGTACTTC
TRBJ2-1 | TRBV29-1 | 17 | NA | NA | CSVEDLGRFYSYNEQFF | TGCAGCGTTGAAGATCTGGGCAGGTTCTACTCCTACAATGAGCAGTTCTTC
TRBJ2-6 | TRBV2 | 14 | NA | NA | CASSRVSGANVLTF | TGTGCCAGCAGTAGAGTCTCTGGGGCCAACGTCCTGACTTTC
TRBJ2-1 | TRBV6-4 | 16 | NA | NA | CASSDSGTDSYNEQFF | TGTGCCAGCAGTGACTCGGGCACTGACTCCTACAATGAGCAGTTCTTC